The 22 T cell receptor beta chains reported below all come from one sample, sequenced in a study of OX40 agonist ivuxolimab in advanced cancers. Profiling relied on immunoSEQ multiplex PCR, and the TCRdb table lists in-frame clones only, not all of them. The sample consists of roughly 110,000 clones, about 91% of them appearing once. Sample: CD4+ or CD8+ T cells sorted from blood, taken in a trial of the OX40 agonist ivuxolimab. These receptors were collected from an adult with an advanced solid tumor such as melanoma, head and neck, liver or kidney cancer.

The chain recombines TRBV18 with TRBJ1-1; unclear D gene. Germline values: CDR1 KGHSH, CDR2 LQKENI. Trimming left V 2 bases short and J 3 bases short, with 7 bases between. The CDR3 has 13 residues. The CDR3 loop reads CASSPFGDTEAFF. In DNA form, the CDR3 reads TGTGCCAGCTCACCATTTGGGGACACTGAAGCTTTCTTT.

The rearrangement joins TRBV11-2 to TRBJ2-1; 9 nucleotides match TRBD2. The ends lost 5 bases at V and 6 bases at J; junction bases unmatched: 8. The CDR3 consists of 15 residues. CDR1 is SGHAT, CDR2 FQNNGV, per germline. The DNA for the CDR3 is TGTGCCAGCAGCCCCTTAGCGGGAGTGGTCAATGAGCAGTTCTTC. Translated, it gives CASSPLAGVVNEQFF.

The chain joins TRBV19 to TRBJ1-5, with 8 bases fitting TRBD1. CDR3 length equals 18 residues. From germline, CDR1 is LNHDA and CDR2 SQIVND (reference sequence). Trimming took 5 bases from V and 0 from J; bases not matched to a gene: 12. The CDR3 loop reads CASSSIGQGDISNQPQHF. Here the CDR3 DNA reads TGTGCCAGTAGTTCGATCGGACAGGGAGACATTAGCAATCAGCCCCAGCATTTT.

The chain couples TRBV5-6 to TRBJ2-5; 11 positions match TRBD2. CDR1 and CDR2 from the germline V gene are SGHDT and YYEEEE. The J segment lost 3 bases and the V segment lost 0 bases, leaving 7 bases of the junction unmatched. This CDR3 comprises 17 residues. CDR3 nucleotide sequence: TGTGCCAGCAGCTTGGGGAGCGGACTAGCGGGTGAAGAGACCCAGTACTTC. Its translation: CASSLGSGLAGEETQYF.

The genes are TRBV5-4 and TRBJ2-2; the D is unclear. Trimming pared 3 bases from V and 6 bases from J, leaving 12 bases between. Germline V lookup: CDR1 SGHNT, CDR2 YYREEE (reference sequence). The CDR3 covers 14 residues. The CDR3 nucleotides are TGTGCCAGCAGCTCGGACCTCGGCCCCGGGGAGCTGTTTTTT. Translated: CASSSDLGPGELFF.

The chain couples TRBV9 to TRBJ2-1, with 8 bases fitting TRBD2. In germline, CDR1 is SGDLS, CDR2 YYNGEE. Germline trimming cut 5 bases from V and 6 bases from J; bases unmatched to any gene: 16. The CDR3 consists of 17 residues. The CDR3 spells CASSFPLGRAQGNEQFF. The CDR3 DNA sequence: TGTGCCAGCAGTTTCCCTCTCGGGAGGGCCCAAGGCAATGAGCAGTTCTTC.

This chain uses TRBV9 with TRBJ2-3, with 14 positions matching TRBD2. V gave up 5 bases and J gave up 5 bases; unmatched junction bases: 4. The CDR3 totals 15 residues. Germline V lookup: CDR1 SGDLS, CDR2 YYNGEE. The CDR3 reads CASSGTSGGLDTQYF. The DNA of the CDR3 is TGTGCCAGCAGTGGGACTAGCGGGGGACTAGATACGCAGTATTTT.

This clone was counted between two and nine times. The chain combines TRBV27 with TRBJ2-7, with D hard to call. Trimming took 0 bases from V and 2 from J, leaving 8 bases between them. The CDR3 is 14 residues long. Per germline, CDR1 MNHEY and CDR2 SMNVEV (reference sequence). As DNA, the CDR3 is TGTGCCAGCAGTTTATCGGTACCCACCTACGAGCAGTACTTC. It encodes CASSLSVPTYEQYF.

Comment on this clone: Other nucleotide sequences in the sample specify the same CDR3. V is TRBV7-2 and J is TRBJ2-7; 12 bases agree with TRBD2. Germline V gene data show CDR1 as SGHTA and CDR2 as FQGNSA. V lost 1 base and J lost 5; bases outside the gene matches: 0. This CDR3 has 14 amino acids. CDR3 nucleotide sequence: TGTGCCAGCAGCTTAGGGACTAGCGGGAACGAGCAGTACTTC. Translated: CASSLGTSGNEQYF.

This clone showed up just once. The V gene is TRBV11-2, the J gene TRBJ2-7; the D gene is possibly TRBD2 (5 bases). V shed 6 bases and J shed 7 bases, with 7 bases lying between them. The CDR3 consists of 10 residues. Germline loops: CDR1 SGHAT, CDR2 FQNNGV. The chain's CDR3 is CASRTTEQYF. CDR3 bases: TGTGCCAGCAGGACTACGGAGCAGTACTTC.

The chain employs TRBV7-3 and TRBJ1-2, with 8 bases matching TRBD1. J was trimmed by 4 bases and V by 5 bases; bases with no gene match: 9. The CDR3 contains 15 residues. The germline V gene has CDR1 SGHTA and CDR2 FQGTGA. The DNA for the CDR3 is TGTGCCAGCAGCCCACAGGGGGACAGTCCCTATGGCTACACCTTC. This encodes CASSPQGDSPYGYTF.

The count of this clone is one. Here the CDR3 reads CASSPQTSTGGASKGYTF. For the CDR3, the DNA is TGTGCCAGCTCACCCCAGACCTCGACAGGGGGAGCCTCAAAGGGCTACACCTTC. The rearrangement links TRBV18 to TRBJ1-2; 9 nucleotides match TRBD1. The germline CDR1 and CDR2 sequences are KGHSH and LQKENI. The CDR3 contains 18 residues. The ends lost 3 bases at V and 8 bases at J; junction bases unmatched: 19.

This clone was picked up one time. The chain combines TRBV10-3 with TRBJ2-7, with D tentatively TRBD1 or TRBD2 (5 bases each). Germline V gene lookup returns CDR1 ENHRY and CDR2 SYGVKD. V lost 2 bases and J lost 7, with 9 bases in between. The CDR3 consists of 12 residues. CDR3 coding DNA: TGTGCCATCAGTGAGCGGGGACGTGAGCAGTACTTC. Its protein is CAISERGREQYF.

This chain uses TRBV6-6 with TRBJ2-3; D not certain. Germline values: CDR1 MNHNY, CDR2 SVGAGI (reference sequence). The CDR3 sequence is 13 residues long. Trimming shortened V by 0 bases and J by 3 bases, and 4 bases separated the two germline ends. CDR3: CASSYSGTDTQYF. In DNA form, the CDR3 reads TGTGCCAGCAGTTACTCCGGTACAGATACGCAGTATTTT.

This chain links TRBV7-9 with TRBJ2-1; D is undetermined. Germline V gene lookup returns CDR1 SEHNR and CDR2 FQNEAQ (reference sequence). Trimming removed 2 bases at V and 0 bases at J, with 8 bases between. The CDR3 extends over 15 amino acids. The CDR3 DNA reads as TGTGCCAGCAGCTTAACCGACGGCTCCTACAATGAGCAGTTCTTC. It translates to CASSLTDGSYNEQFF.

The chain combines TRBV11-2 with TRBJ2-5; D may correspond to TRBD1 or TRBD2 (5 bases each). The CDR3 contains 14 residues. The V end lost 2 bases, the J end lost 4 bases, and 11 bases lay between the germline ends. From germline, CDR1 is SGHAT and CDR2 FQNNGV. CDR3 bases: TGTGCCAGCAGCTTACCATCGGGGCGAGAGACCCAGTACTTC. Its protein is CASSLPSGRETQYF.

The chain combines TRBV6-6 with TRBJ2-5; D is possibly TRBD1 or TRBD2 (5 bases each). This CDR3 spans 15 amino acids. Germline V gene sequence: CDR1 MNHNY, CDR2 SVGAGI (reference sequence). With 0 bases removed from V and 11 bases from J, the gap between germline ends came to 19 bases. The CDR3 DNA reads TGTGCCAGCAGTTACTCAGCACTAGGGGCGGGTGAGCAGTACTTC. Its translation is CASSYSALGAGEQYF.

The chain combines TRBV18 with TRBJ2-7, with D possibly matching TRBD1 (6 bases). This CDR3 contains 16 residues. Trimming removed 3 bases from V and 2 bases from J, with 17 bases in between. Germline loops: CDR1 KGHSH, CDR2 LQKENI. In DNA form, the CDR3 reads TGTGCCAGCTCACCCACCGGGACATCATTAACCTACGAGCAGTACTTC. Translation: CASSPTGTSLTYEQYF.

The chain uses TRBV10-3 and TRBJ2-7, with 7 bases lining up with TRBD1. Germline V gene lookup returns CDR1 ENHRY and CDR2 SYGVKD. The CDR3 is 16 residues long. V lost 0 bases and J lost 3; bases outside the gene matches: 8. CDR3 coding DNA: TGTGCCATCAGTGAGTCACAAGGACAGGCCGGCTACGAGCAGTACTTC. This codes for CAISESQGQAGYEQYF.

The rearrangement joins TRBV28 to TRBJ2-5; 11 nucleotides agree with TRBD2. The CDR3 totals 14 residues. Losses at the gene ends were 6 bases for V and 5 bases for J; bases not matched to a gene: 5. Germline values: CDR1 MDHEN, CDR2 SYDVKM. CDR3 coding DNA: TGTGCCAGCAGAGTAGCGGGAGGGGAGGAGACCCAGTACTTC. Translated, it gives CASRVAGGEETQYF. The entire variable domain, with the rest obtained from reference TRBV28 and TRBJ2-5, is as follows: DVKVTQSSRYLVKRTGEKVFLECVQDMDHENMFWYRQDPGLGLRLIYFSYDVKMKEKGDIPEGYSVSREKKERFSLILESASTNQTSMYLCASRVAGGEETQYFGPGTRLLVL.

This clone was seen a single time. CDR3 bases: TGTGCCAGCAGGCCAGCCTACTACAATGAGCAGTTCTTC. It yields the protein CASRPAYYNEQFF. V is TRBV6-6 and J is TRBJ2-1; D call uncertain. Trimming shortened V by 6 bases and J by 3 bases, and 9 bases separated the two germline ends. Germline V gives CDR1 MNHNY, CDR2 SVGAGI (reference sequence). The CDR3 totals 13 residues.

This chain connects TRBV7-2 to TRBJ1-1, with TRBD1 matching over 8 bases. The CDR3 extends over 13 amino acids. Germline V gene lookup returns CDR1 SGHTA and CDR2 FQGNSA. The V gene end was trimmed by 2 bases and the J gene end by 4 bases; junction bases not matched to a gene: 0. CDR3 loop: CASSLTGGTEAFF. The CDR3 DNA sequence: TGTGCCAGCAGCTTAACAGGGGGCACTGAAGCTTTCTTT.